This entry concerns a single T cell receptor (beta chain). The data were produced by immunoSEQ multiplex PCR, yet TCRdb's version contains in-frame clones alone and is incomplete. The sample shows fewer than 50,000 clones, about four fifths of them seen only once. V shed 4 bases and J 6 bases; nucleotides not matched to a gene: 3. Germline values: CDR1 SQVTM, CDR2 ANQGSEA. CDR3 length: 13 amino acids. This entry is derived from a study of blood T cell repertoires in COVID-19. About the research overall: Sample material is recorded as cDNA or gDNA derived from T cells, B-cell-depleted T cells, or PBMCs.

Specimen: peripheral blood. This clonotype originated in an elderly man with active or convalescent COVID-19. V gene TRBV29-1 combines with J gene TRBJ2-7; 13 positions agree with TRBD2. The CDR3 loop reads CSVGGLAGREQYF. As DNA, the CDR3 is TGCAGCGTTGGGGGACTAGCGGGACGCGAGCAGTACTTC.